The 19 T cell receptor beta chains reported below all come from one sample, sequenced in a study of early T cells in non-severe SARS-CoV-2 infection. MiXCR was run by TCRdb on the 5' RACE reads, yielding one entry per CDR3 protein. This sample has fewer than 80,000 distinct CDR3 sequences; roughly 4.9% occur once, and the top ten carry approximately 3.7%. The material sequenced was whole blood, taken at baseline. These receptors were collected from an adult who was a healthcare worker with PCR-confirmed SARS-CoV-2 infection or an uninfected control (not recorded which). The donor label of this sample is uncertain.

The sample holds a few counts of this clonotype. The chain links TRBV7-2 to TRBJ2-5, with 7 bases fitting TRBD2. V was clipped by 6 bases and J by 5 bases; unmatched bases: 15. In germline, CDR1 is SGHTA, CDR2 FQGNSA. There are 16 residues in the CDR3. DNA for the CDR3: TGTGCCAGCAGTATAGGGGTAACGCGGGGAGGGGAGACCCAGTACTTC. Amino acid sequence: CASSIGVTRGGETQYF. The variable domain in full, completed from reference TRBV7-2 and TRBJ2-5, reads GAGVSQSPSNKVTEKGKDVELRCDPISGHTALYWYRQSLGQGLEFLIYFQGNSAPDKSGLPSDRFSAERTGGSVSTLTIQRTQQEDSAVYLCASSIGVTRGGETQYFGPGTRLLVL.

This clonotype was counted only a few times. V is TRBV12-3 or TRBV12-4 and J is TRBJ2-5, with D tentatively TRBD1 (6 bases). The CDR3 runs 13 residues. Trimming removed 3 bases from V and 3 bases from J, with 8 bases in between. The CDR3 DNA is TGTGCCAGCAGTTTTGGGGGCAAAGAGACCCAGTACTTC. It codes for CASSFGGKETQYF.

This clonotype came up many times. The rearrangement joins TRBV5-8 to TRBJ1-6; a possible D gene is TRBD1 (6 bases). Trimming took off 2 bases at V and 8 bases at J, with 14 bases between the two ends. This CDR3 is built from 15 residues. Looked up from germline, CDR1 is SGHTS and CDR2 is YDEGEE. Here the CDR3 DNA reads TGTGCCAGCAGCTTACAGGGCCGGGGTGATTCACCCCTCCACTTT. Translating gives CASSLQGRGDSPLHF. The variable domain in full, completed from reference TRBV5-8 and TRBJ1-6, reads EAGVTQSPTHLIKTRGQQATLRCSPISGHTSVYWYQQALGLGLQFLLWYDEGEERNRGNFPPRFSGRQFPNYSSELNVNALELEDSALYLCASSLQGRGDSPLHFGNGTRLTVT.

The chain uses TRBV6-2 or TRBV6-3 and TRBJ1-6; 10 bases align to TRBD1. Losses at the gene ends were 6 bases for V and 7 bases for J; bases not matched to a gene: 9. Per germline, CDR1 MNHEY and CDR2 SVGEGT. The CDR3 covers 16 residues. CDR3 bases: TGTGCCAGCAGAGATTGGGGACAGGGGAACAATTCACCCCTCCACTTT. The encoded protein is CASRDWGQGNNSPLHF.

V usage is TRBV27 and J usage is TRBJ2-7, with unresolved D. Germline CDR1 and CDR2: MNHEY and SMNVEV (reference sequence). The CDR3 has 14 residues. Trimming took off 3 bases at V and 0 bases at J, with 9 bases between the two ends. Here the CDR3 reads CASSLYGASYEQYF. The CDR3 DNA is TGTGCCAGCAGTTTGTACGGAGCCTCCTACGAGCAGTACTTC.

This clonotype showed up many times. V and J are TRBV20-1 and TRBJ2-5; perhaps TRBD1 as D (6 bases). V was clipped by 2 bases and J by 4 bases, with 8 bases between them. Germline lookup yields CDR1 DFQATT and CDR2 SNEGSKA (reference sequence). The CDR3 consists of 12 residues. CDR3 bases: TGCAGTGCTAGATCCAGGGGAGAGACCCAGTACTTC. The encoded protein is CSARSRGETQYF.

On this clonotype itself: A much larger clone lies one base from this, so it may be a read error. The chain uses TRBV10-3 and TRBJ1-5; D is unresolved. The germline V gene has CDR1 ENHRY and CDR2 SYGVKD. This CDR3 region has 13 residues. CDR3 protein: CAISDGGNQPQRF. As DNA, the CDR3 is TGTGCCATCAGTGACGGCGGTAATCAGCCCCAGCGTTTT.

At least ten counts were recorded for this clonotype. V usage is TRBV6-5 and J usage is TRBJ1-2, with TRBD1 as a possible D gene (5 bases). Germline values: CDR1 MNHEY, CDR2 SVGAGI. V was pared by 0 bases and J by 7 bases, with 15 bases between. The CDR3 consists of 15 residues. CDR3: CASSYSGGRERGYTF. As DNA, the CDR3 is TGTGCCAGCAGTTACTCAGGTGGCAGGGAGCGTGGCTACACCTTC.

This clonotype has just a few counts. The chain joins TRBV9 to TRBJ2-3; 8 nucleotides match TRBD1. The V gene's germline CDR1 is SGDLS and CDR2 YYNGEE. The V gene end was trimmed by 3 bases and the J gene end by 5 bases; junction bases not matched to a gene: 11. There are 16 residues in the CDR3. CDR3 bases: TGTGCCAGCAGCGGGCCATCCCAGGGGGCAGAAGATACGCAGTATTTT. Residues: CASSGPSQGAEDTQYF.

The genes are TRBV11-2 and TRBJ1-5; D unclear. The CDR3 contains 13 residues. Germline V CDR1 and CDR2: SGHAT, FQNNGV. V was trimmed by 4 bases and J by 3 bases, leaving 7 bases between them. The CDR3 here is CASSSLPNQPQHF. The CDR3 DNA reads TGTGCCAGCAGCTCACTGCCCAATCAGCCCCAGCATTTT.

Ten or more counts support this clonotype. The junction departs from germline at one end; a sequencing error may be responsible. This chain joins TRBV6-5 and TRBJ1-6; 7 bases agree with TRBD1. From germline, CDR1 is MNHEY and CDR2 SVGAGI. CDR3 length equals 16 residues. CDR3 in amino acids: CASSYDSRGVNSPLHF. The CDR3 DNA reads TGTGCCAGCAGTTACGATTCCAGGGGGGTTAATTCACCCCTCCATTTT.

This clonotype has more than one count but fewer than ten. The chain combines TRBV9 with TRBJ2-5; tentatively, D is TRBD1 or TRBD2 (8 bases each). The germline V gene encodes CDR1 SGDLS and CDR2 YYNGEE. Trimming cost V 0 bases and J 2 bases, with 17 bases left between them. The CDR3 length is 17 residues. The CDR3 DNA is TGTGCCAGCAGCGTAGCTACGGGAGGGACAGGACAAGAGACCCAGTACTTC. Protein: CASSVATGGTGQETQYF.

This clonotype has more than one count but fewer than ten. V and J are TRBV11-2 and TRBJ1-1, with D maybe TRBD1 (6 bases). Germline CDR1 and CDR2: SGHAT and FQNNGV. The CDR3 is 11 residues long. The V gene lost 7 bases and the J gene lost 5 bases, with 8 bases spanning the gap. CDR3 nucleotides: TGTGCCAGCACAGGGGCGACTGAAGCTTTCTTT. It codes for CASTGATEAFF.

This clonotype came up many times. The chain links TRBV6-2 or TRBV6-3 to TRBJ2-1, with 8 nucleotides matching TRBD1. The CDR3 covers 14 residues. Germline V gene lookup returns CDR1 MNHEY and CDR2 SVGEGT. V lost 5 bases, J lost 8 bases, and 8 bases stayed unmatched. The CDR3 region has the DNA TGTGCCAGCAGTCGGACAGGGAAGGGGGATGAGCAGTTCTTC. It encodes CASSRTGKGDEQFF.

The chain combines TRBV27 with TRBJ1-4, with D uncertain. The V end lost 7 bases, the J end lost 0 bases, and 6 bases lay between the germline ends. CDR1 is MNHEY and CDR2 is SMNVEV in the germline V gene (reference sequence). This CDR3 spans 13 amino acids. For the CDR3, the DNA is TGTGCCAGCAAACGTGCAACTAATGAAAAACTGTTTTTT. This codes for CASKRATNEKLFF.

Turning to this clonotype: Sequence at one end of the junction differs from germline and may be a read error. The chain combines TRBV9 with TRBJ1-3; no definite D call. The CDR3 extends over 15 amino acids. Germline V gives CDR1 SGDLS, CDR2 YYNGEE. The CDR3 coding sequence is TGTGCCAGCAGCGTAGGGGCAGCAACTGGTAACACCATATATTTT. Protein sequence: CASSVGAATGNTIYF. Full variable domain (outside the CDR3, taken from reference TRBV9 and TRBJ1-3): DSGVTQTPKHLITATGQRVTLRCSPRSGDLSVYWYQQSLDQGLQFLIQYYNGEERAKGNILERFSAQQFPDLHSELNLSSLELGDSALYFCASSVGAATGNTIYFGEGSWLTVV.

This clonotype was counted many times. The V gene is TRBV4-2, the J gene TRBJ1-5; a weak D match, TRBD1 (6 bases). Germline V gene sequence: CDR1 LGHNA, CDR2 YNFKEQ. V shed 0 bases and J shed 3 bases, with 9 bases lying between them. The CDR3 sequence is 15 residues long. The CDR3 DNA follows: TGTGCCAGCAGCCAAGAAGGACAGATCAATCAGCCCCAGCATTTT. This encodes CASSQEGQINQPQHF.

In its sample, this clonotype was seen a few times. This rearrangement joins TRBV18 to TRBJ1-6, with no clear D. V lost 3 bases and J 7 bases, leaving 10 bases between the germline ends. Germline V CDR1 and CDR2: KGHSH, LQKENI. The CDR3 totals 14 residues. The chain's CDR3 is CASSPGQDNSPLHF. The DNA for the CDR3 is TGTGCCAGCTCACCCGGGCAGGACAATTCACCCCTCCACTTT.

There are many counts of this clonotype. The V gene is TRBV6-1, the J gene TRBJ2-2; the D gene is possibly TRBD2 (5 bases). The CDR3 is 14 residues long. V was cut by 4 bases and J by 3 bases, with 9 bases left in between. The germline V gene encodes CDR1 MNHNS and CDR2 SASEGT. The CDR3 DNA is TGTGCCAGCAGTGTTCCGAGGGACACCGGGGAGCTGTTTTTT. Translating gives CASSVPRDTGELFF.